The 28 T cell receptor beta chains below come from one sample, sequenced in a study of T cells in Graves' hyperthyroidism and ophthalmopathy. The CDR3 regions of TCR beta were amplified from RNA transcripts. The study used the HTBI primer set for a first-round RT-PCR of the TCR CDR3. From the multiplex PCR reads, TCRdb called clonotypes with MiXCR, one entry per CDR3 protein. The table lists roughly 350,000 distinct CDR3 sequences, about an eighth of them singletons. The sequenced sample was blood. The receptors stem from a woman in her thirties or forties with Graves' ophthalmopathy.

This clonotype has more than one count but fewer than ten. This chain connects TRBV9 to TRBJ2-1; D tentatively fits TRBD1 or TRBD2 (5 bases each). CDR3 size: 13 residues. Trimming pared 4 bases from V and 5 bases from J, leaving 10 bases between. Germline CDR1 reads SGDLS; CDR2 reads YYNGEE. CDR3 amino acids: CASSPWDDNEQFF. In nucleotides, the CDR3 is TGTGCCAGCAGCCCTTGGGACGACAATGAGCAGTTCTTC.

The J gene is TRBJ2-7, the V gene TRBV20-1; 8 nucleotides align to TRBD2. Trimming removed 6 bases from V and 6 bases from J; junction bases left unmatched: 10. Germline-derived CDR1 and CDR2 are DFQATT and SNEGSKA (reference sequence). This CDR3 contains 13 residues. The CDR3, as DNA: TGCAGTGCCAGCCAGGAAACTAGCGGCGAGCAGTACTTC. This encodes CSASQETSGEQYF.

This clonotype occurred many times. This chain uses TRBV12-3 or TRBV12-4 with TRBJ1-1; D not resolved. The CDR3 loop spans 13 amino acids. Trimming left V 5 bases short and J 2 bases short, with 9 bases between. CDR3 coding DNA: TGTGCCAGCAGTCCCCAGCCTAACACTGAAGCTTTCTTT. It codes for CASSPQPNTEAFF.

The rearrangement joins TRBV7-6 to TRBJ2-1, with D unresolved. Looked up from germline, CDR1 is SGHVS and CDR2 is FNYEAQ. CDR3 length: 18 residues. V shed 1 base and J shed 0 bases, with 16 bases lying between them. The CDR3: CASSLGDHQMSSYNEQFF. The DNA for the CDR3 is TGTGCCAGCAGCTTAGGAGACCACCAAATGAGCTCCTACAATGAGCAGTTCTTC. The entire variable domain, with the rest obtained from reference TRBV7-6 and TRBJ2-1, is as follows: GAGVSQSPRYKVTKRGQDVALRCDPISGHVSLYWYRQALGQGPEFLTYFNYEAQQDKSGLPNDRFSAERPEGSISTLTIQRTEQRDSAMYRCASSLGDHQMSSYNEQFFGPGTRLTVL.

This chain connects TRBV3-1 to TRBJ2-1; 8 bases align to TRBD2. Trimming cost V 4 bases and J 4 bases; bases outside gene matches: 6. The CDR3 loop spans 15 amino acids. Per germline, CDR1 LGHDT and CDR2 YNNKEL (reference sequence). The CDR3 reads CASSRSGNPYNEQFF. Written as DNA, the CDR3 is TGTGCCAGCAGCCGTAGCGGGAACCCATACAATGAGCAGTTCTTC.

In its sample, this clonotype was seen many times. J is TRBJ2-4 and V is TRBV12-3 or TRBV12-4; D perhaps matches TRBD1 (8 bases). Trimming stripped 4 bases from V and 8 bases from J, with 15 bases between. The CDR3 consists of 14 residues. The CDR3 bases are TGTGCCAGCAGTTACCGGACAGGGAGGGACATTCAGTACTTC. It codes for CASSYRTGRDIQYF.

This clonotype was detected only a few times. The chain recombines TRBV20-1 with TRBJ2-1; tentative D call: TRBD2 (6 bases). The CDR3 length is 16 residues. Germline V gene sequence: CDR1 DFQATT, CDR2 SNEGSKA (reference sequence). The germline V and J ends were trimmed by 6 bases and 4 bases, with 22 bases remaining between them. CDR3 nucleotide sequence: TGCAGTGCCCCCACGTCTACAGCGGGCCTATACAATGAGCAGTTCTTC. It yields the protein CSAPTSTAGLYNEQFF.

The J gene is TRBJ2-7, the V gene TRBV7-9; the D gene is possibly TRBD2 (6 bases). V was trimmed by 4 bases and J by 2 bases, leaving 9 bases between them. The CDR3 covers 13 residues. Germline CDR1 is SEHNR and CDR2 is FQNEAQ (reference sequence). This CDR3 reads CASSSRETYEQYF. The DNA for the CDR3 is TGTGCCAGCAGCTCCCGGGAGACCTACGAGCAGTACTTC.

This clonotype was observed a handful of times. The CDR3 loop is CASSWGGPGIWDTQYF. The CDR3 DNA is TGTGCCAGCAGCTGGGGGGGACCAGGCATTTGGGATACGCAGTATTTT. This sequence joins TRBV5-6 and TRBJ2-3, with 7 bases lining up with TRBD2. The CDR3 is made up of 16 amino acids. Trimming at V came to 3 bases and at J to 6 bases, leaving 13 bases not matched to a gene. Germline loops: CDR1 SGHDT, CDR2 YYEEEE.

This clonotype was seen at least ten times. The genes are TRBV20-1 and TRBJ1-2; 9 bases are a match to TRBD1. With V trimmed by 4 bases and J by 5 bases, 5 bases remained unmatched. Germline lookup yields CDR1 DFQATT and CDR2 SNEGSKA (reference sequence). CDR3 length equals 13 residues. CDR3 DNA sequence: TGCAGTGCTAACAGGGGGCCATTGTATGGCTACACCTTC. As protein: CSANRGPLYGYTF.

This clonotype was seen many times. The CDR3 DNA reads TGTGCCAGCAGTTTAAGATTGACTAGGGCGGGAGTTTCCTACGAGCAGTACTTC. The encoded protein is CASSLRLTRAGVSYEQYF. This rearrangement joins TRBV28 to TRBJ2-7; the match to TRBD2 covers 7 bases. The V and J ends lost 2 bases and 1 base, in that order; junction bases with no gene match: 14. The CDR3 contains 18 residues. Germline V gene sequence: CDR1 MDHEN, CDR2 SYDVKM.

V usage is TRBV5-4 and J usage is TRBJ1-2; the D is unclear. Trimming shortened V by 0 bases and J by 3 bases, and 9 bases separated the two germline ends. Germline V gives CDR1 SGHNT, CDR2 YYREEE (reference sequence). There are 14 residues in the CDR3. CDR3 sequence (DNA): TGTGCCAGCAGCTTGGTCGGGTTGGACTATGGCTACACCTTC. Its protein is CASSLVGLDYGYTF.

Worth noting for this clonotype: The junction does not match germline at one end; this may be a read error. The chain links TRBV11-2 to TRBJ1-6; TRBD1 aligns across 7 bases. CDR3 length: 15 residues. Germline V CDR1 and CDR2: SGHAT, FQNNGV. DNA for the CDR3: TGTGCCAGCAGCTTAGAACAGGGGTTTAATTCATCCCTCCACTTT. This translates into CASSLEQGFNSSLHF.

This clonotype was found a few times. The chain carries TRBV29-1 and TRBJ2-1; 7 nucleotides agree with TRBD2. V was pared by 3 bases and J by 5 bases, with 4 bases of the junction left unmatched. Per the germline V gene, CDR1 is SQVTM and CDR2 is ANQGSEA. The CDR3 is 13 amino acids. The CDR3 bases are TGCAGCGTTGACGGGGGGACTAACAATGAGCAGTTCTTC. Residues: CSVDGGTNNEQFF.

This clonotype was counted ten times or more. The chain combines TRBV10-3 with TRBJ2-3; a weak D match, TRBD1 (5 bases). Germline CDR1 and CDR2: ENHRY and SYGVKD. The CDR3 extends over 14 amino acids. Trimming pared 3 bases from V and 2 bases from J, leaving 9 bases between. In nucleotides, the CDR3 is TGTGCCATCAGTGAAACGGACAACACAGATACGCAGTATTTT. This gives the protein CAISETDNTDTQYF.

This chain uses TRBV13 with TRBJ2-1, with a tentative D call TRBD1 (5 bases). CDR3 length equals 12 residues. Germline V lookup: CDR1 PRHDT, CDR2 FYEKMQ (reference sequence). Trimming removed 1 base from V and 14 bases from J, with 12 bases in between. The DNA for the CDR3 is TGTGCCAGCAGCTTAGCTATGGACATGGAGTTCTTC. Its translation is CASSLAMDMEFF.

This clonotype was seen more than once but under ten times. CDR3 loop: CASSFLHRDRGYNEQFF. The CDR3 region has the DNA TGTGCCAGCAGCTTCTTACACCGGGACAGGGGATACAATGAGCAGTTCTTC. The chain has TRBV5-6 and TRBJ2-1; TRBD1 agrees at 10 bases. V shed 2 bases and J 4 bases; nucleotides not matched to a gene: 9. Germline-derived CDR1 and CDR2 are SGHDT and YYEEEE. The CDR3 runs 17 residues.

The rearrangement uses TRBV15 and TRBJ2-7; 9 bases match TRBD2. Germline CDR1 and CDR2: LNHNV and YYDKDF (reference sequence). V dropped 5 bases and J dropped 2; count of bases not matched to a gene: 10. The CDR3 extends over 16 amino acids. Here the CDR3 DNA reads TGTGCCACCAGCGGCGGGGGGGGAGGGCGTCCCTACGAGCAGTACTTC. Residues: CATSGGGGGRPYEQYF.

This clonotype was observed at least ten times. CDR3 sequence: CASSLQGAKAYEQYF. The CDR3 DNA follows: TGTGCCAGCAGTTTACAGGGGGCCAAAGCCTACGAGCAGTACTTC. This chain joins TRBV27 and TRBJ2-7; 8 bases line up with TRBD1. CDR1 is MNHEY and CDR2 is SMNVEV in the germline V gene (reference sequence). With 2 bases clipped from V and 2 bases from J, the junction kept 5 bases outside the gene matches. This CDR3 contains 15 residues.

The V call is TRBV19, the J call TRBJ2-7; a possible D gene is TRBD1 (6 bases). CDR1 is LNHDA, CDR2 SQIVND, per germline (reference sequence). V lost 4 bases and J lost 2, with 15 bases in between. This CDR3 has 15 residues. The CDR3: CASSRSGTKPYEQYF. CDR3 DNA: TGTGCCAGTAGTAGGTCCGGGACAAAACCCTACGAGCAGTACTTC.

This clonotype was found many times. The CDR3 DNA follows: TGTGCCACCAGTGATTCCGGACAGGGTAAGGGCGAGCAGTACTTC. This gives the protein CATSDSGQGKGEQYF. The chain joins TRBV24-1 to TRBJ2-7, with 8 bases aligning to TRBD1. The V and J ends lost 2 bases and 6 bases, in that order; junction bases with no gene match: 8. CDR3 length equals 15 residues. The germline gives CDR1 KGHDR, CDR2 SFDVKD.

This clonotype was picked up a small number of times. This chain connects TRBV6-1 to TRBJ1-2; D remains ambiguous. The CDR3 has 13 amino acids. Looked up from germline, CDR1 is MNHNS and CDR2 is SASEGT. The V gene lost 8 bases and the J gene lost 4 bases, with 14 bases spanning the gap. The DNA of the CDR3 is TGTGCCAGCCGATCACCTAGAATCTATGGCTACACCTTC. Translating gives CASRSPRIYGYTF.

The rearrangement uses TRBV20-1 and TRBJ1-2; D remains unclear. The CDR3 runs 16 residues. V was clipped by 0 bases and J by 8 bases, with 22 bases between them. Germline CDR1 reads DFQATT; CDR2 reads SNEGSKA (reference sequence). The CDR3 protein is CSARDILSGPQWGYTF. The CDR3 DNA follows: TGCAGTGCTAGAGATATTCTCTCGGGTCCCCAATGGGGCTACACCTTC.

The chain joins TRBV20-1 to TRBJ1-2; 8 nucleotides agree with TRBD1. Trimming removed 0 bases from V and 3 bases from J; junction bases left unmatched: 6. Germline lookup yields CDR1 DFQATT and CDR2 SNEGSKA (reference sequence). The CDR3 sequence is 15 residues long. The CDR3 DNA is TGCAGTGCTAGAGAACAGGGGGGCCAAGACTATGGCTACACCTTC. Residues: CSAREQGGQDYGYTF.

The V gene is TRBV5-6, the J gene TRBJ1-6, with D hard to call. V was shortened by 0 bases and J by 5 bases, with 12 bases between the two germline ends. Germline V lookup: CDR1 SGHDT, CDR2 YYEEEE. This CDR3 contains 16 residues. Here the CDR3 DNA reads TGTGCCAGCAGCTTGGCCGGCGCATTTGATAATTCACCCCTCCACTTT. Amino acid sequence: CASSLAGAFDNSPLHF.

This clonotype came up a few times. The chain employs TRBV18 and TRBJ1-3, with 8 positions matching TRBD1. CDR1 is KGHSH and CDR2 is LQKENI in the germline V gene. The CDR3 length is 15 residues. The V gene end was trimmed by 3 bases and the J gene end by 2 bases; junction bases not matched to a gene: 3. The CDR3 is CASSPGQEPGNTIYF. The CDR3 nucleotides are TGTGCCAGCTCACCGGGACAGGAGCCTGGAAACACCATATATTTT.

This clonotype was seen many times. The rearrangement joins TRBV27 to TRBJ2-1; 11 nucleotides match TRBD2. This CDR3 contains 12 residues. The germline gives CDR1 MNHEY, CDR2 SMNVEV (reference sequence). Trimming cost V 7 bases and J 13 bases; bases outside gene matches: 6. CDR3 in amino acids: CASKRLAGNQFF. CDR3 DNA: TGTGCCAGCAAGAGACTAGCGGGGAATCAGTTCTTC.

This clonotype was seen ten or more times. V and J are TRBV2 and TRBJ2-1; 13 bases are a match to TRBD2. Germline CDR1 reads SNHLY; CDR2 reads FYNNEI. The CDR3 is 14 residues long. The V segment lost 8 bases and the J segment 8 bases; nucleotides outside the gene matches: 6. DNA for the CDR3: TGTGCCAGCGTGAGGACTAGCGGGAGCTATGAGCAGTTCTTC. Its translation is CASVRTSGSYEQFF.